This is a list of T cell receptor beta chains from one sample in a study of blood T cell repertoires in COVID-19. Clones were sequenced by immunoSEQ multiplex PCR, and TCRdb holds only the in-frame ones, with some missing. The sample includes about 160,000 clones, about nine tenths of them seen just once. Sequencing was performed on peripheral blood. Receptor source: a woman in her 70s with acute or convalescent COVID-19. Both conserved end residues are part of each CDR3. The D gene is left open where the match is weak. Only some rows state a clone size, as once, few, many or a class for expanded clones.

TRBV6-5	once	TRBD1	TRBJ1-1	CASSRDSRSRAFF	TGTGCCAGCAGTAGGGACAGCCGTAGTAGAGCTTTCTTT
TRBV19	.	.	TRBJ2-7	CASSIRVGDEQYF	TGTGCCAGTAGTATCAGGGTTGGAGATGAGCAGTACTTC
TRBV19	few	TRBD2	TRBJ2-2	CASTLRGGFPGELFF	TGTGCCAGTACTTTAAGGGGAGGGTTCCCCGGGGAGCTGTTTTTT
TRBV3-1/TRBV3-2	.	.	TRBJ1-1	CASRTTNTEAFF	TGTGCCAGCAGGACAACGAACACTGAAGCTTTCTTT
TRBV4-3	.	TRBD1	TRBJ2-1	CASSQGQGTNNEQFF	TGCGCCAGCAGCCAAGGACAGGGGACGAACAATGAGCAGTTCTTC
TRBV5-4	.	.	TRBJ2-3	CASSLATSTSTDTQYF	TGTGCCAGCAGCTTGGCCACTAGTACCAGCACAGATACGCAGTATTTT
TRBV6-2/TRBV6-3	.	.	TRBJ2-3	CASSYTSYGSTDTQYF	TGTGCCAGCAGTTACACTTCCTACGGGAGCACAGATACGCAGTATTTT
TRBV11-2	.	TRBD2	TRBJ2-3	CASSRTSGGPDTQYF	TGTGCCAGCAGCCGGACTAGCGGGGGGCCAGATACGCAGTATTTT
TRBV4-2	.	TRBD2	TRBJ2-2	CASSQEPPGLAGGTGELFF	TGTGCCAGCAGCCAAGAACCCCCGGGTCTAGCGGGAGGTACCGGGGAGCTGTTTTTT
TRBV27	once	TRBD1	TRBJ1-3	CASSFTGDSGNTIYF	TGTGCCAGCAGTTTTACAGGGGACTCTGGAAACACCATATATTTT
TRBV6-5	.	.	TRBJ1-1	CASSWGGEAFF	TGTGCCAGCAGTTGGGGGGGTGAAGCTTTCTTT
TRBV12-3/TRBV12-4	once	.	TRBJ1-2	CASSLAGANGYTF	TGTGCCAGCAGTTTGGCGGGGGCGAATGGCTACACCTTC
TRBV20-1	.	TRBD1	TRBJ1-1	CSASSPAQGAGTEAFF	TGCAGTGCTAGTTCTCCAGCTCAGGGGGCGGGCACTGAAGCTTTCTTT
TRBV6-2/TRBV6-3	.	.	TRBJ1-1	CASSWFTGASTEAFF	TGTGCCAGCAGTTGGTTCACAGGAGCGAGCACTGAAGCTTTCTTT
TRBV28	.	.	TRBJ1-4	CASSLRQRATNEKLFF	TGTGCCAGCAGTTTACGGCAGCGTGCAACTAATGAAAAACTGTTTTTT
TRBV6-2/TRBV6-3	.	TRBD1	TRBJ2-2	CASSYGTGTGELFF	TGTGCCAGCAGTTACGGGACAGGGACCGGGGAGCTGTTTTTT
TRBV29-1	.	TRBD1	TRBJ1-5	CSVAGQGMNQPQHF	TGCAGCGTGGCAGGACAGGGGATGAATCAGCCCCAGCATTTT
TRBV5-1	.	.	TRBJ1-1	CASSPWTVMNTEAFF	TGCGCCAGCAGCCCGTGGACAGTCATGAACACTGAAGCTTTCTTT
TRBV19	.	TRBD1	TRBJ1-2	CASSLQGGPNYGYTF	TGTGCCAGTAGTTTACAGGGGGGACCTAACTATGGCTACACCTTC
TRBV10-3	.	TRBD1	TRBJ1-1	CAISRRGPEENTEAFF	TGTGCCATCAGTCGCAGGGGGCCCGAGGAGAACACTGAAGCTTTCTTT
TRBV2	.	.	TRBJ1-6	CASSEGGASFNSPLHF	TGTGCCAGCAGTGAAGGCGGGGCCAGTTTTAATTCACCCCTCCACTTT
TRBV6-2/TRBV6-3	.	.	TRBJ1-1	CASSYDSPNTEAFF	TGTGCCAGCAGTTACGACAGCCCGAACACTGAAGCTTTCTTT
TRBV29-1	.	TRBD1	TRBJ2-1	CSVGGDRANEQFF	TGCAGCGTTGGGGGGGACAGGGCCAATGAGCAGTTCTTC
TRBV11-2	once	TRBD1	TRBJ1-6	CASSPGTGLNSPLHF	TGTGCCAGCAGCCCGGGGACAGGACTTAATTCACCCCTCCACTTT
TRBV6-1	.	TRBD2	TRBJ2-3	CASSEDSGTSGSGAQYF	TGTGCCAGCAGTGAAGATTCCGGGACTAGCGGGTCAGGGGCGCAGTATTTT
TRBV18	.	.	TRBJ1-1	CASSPDSGRRAFF	TGTGCCAGCTCACCCGACTCCGGGAGACGCGCTTTCTTT
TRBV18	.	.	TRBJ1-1	CASSPGVTNTEAFF	TGTGCCAGCTCGCCGGGGGTTACGAACACTGAAGCTTTCTTT
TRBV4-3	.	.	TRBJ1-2	CASSLRGLDGYTF	TGCGCCAGCAGCCTCAGGGGTCTGGATGGCTACACCTTC
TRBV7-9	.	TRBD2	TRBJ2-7	CASSSDRAGINYEQYF	TGTGCCAGCAGTTCCGACAGAGCGGGGATTAACTACGAGCAGTACTTC
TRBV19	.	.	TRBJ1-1	CASSTGLPGTEAFF	TGTGCCAGTAGTACGGGTCTGCCGGGGACTGAAGCTTTCTTT
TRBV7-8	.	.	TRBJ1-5	CASSLGLWDKNQPQHF	TGTGCCAGCAGCTTAGGCTTATGGGACAAAAATCAGCCCCAGCATTTT
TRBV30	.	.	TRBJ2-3	CAWGQDRATQYF	TGTGCCTGGGGCCAGGACAGAGCTACGCAGTATTTT
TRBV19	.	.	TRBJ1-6	CASSSGQLIPSPLHF	TGTGCCAGTAGTAGCGGACAACTGATACCTTCACCCCTCCACTTT
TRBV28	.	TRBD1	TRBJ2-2	CATNDRGGELFF	TGTGCCACCAACGACAGGGGCGGGGAGCTGTTTTTT
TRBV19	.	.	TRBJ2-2	CASSQNTGELFF	TGTGCCAGTAGCCAAAACACCGGGGAGCTGTTTTTT
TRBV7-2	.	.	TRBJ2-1	CASSSRALRRDNEQFF	TGTGCCAGCAGCTCGCGTGCTCTACGCAGGGACAATGAGCAGTTCTTC
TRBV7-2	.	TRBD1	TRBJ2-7	CASKKPGQGSYEQYF	TGTGCCAGCAAAAAACCGGGACAGGGGTCCTACGAGCAGTACTTC
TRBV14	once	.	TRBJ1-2	CASSSGNTRRYGYTF	TGTGCCAGCAGTTCCGGGAACACTCGGAGATATGGCTACACCTTC
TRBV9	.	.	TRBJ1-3	CASSGAGNTIYF	TGTGCCAGCAGCGGAGCTGGAAACACCATATATTTT
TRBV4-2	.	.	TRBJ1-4	CASSQDQVQTTNEKLFF	TGTGCCAGCAGCCAAGATCAGGTACAGACAACTAATGAAAAACTGTTTTTT
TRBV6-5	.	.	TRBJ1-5	CASRTTYSGDQPQHF	TGTGCCAGCAGAACTACCTACAGCGGAGATCAGCCCCAGCATTTT
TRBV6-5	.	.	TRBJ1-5	CASRSSSNQPQHF	TGTGCCAGCAGATCGAGTAGCAATCAGCCCCAGCATTTT